The 24 T cell receptor beta chains below were found in one sample sequenced in a study of CD8+CD57+ T cells in acquired aplastic anemia. Investigators profiled TCR beta VDJ and CDR3 from genomic DNA template. TCRdb independently ran MiXCR on the reads; one entry per CDR3 protein. The data contain around 430,000 distinct CDR3 sequences, about a third of them singletons. Sequencing involved patients with CD8+CD57+ cell expansion previously shown by flow cytometry. Sample: sorted CD4+, CD8+, or CD8+CD57+ T cells (not recorded which) from PBMCs. These receptors were taken from a human donor with aplastic anemia.

The J gene is TRBJ1-1, the V gene TRBV5-4, with TRBD1 matching 8 bases. Trimming cost V 0 bases and J 4 bases; bases outside gene matches: 8. Per germline, CDR1 SGHNT and CDR2 YYREEE (reference sequence). The CDR3 contains 16 residues. The CDR3 is CASSLAQGARGTEAFF. The CDR3 DNA reads as TGTGCCAGCAGCTTGGCGCAGGGGGCGCGGGGCACTGAAGCTTTCTTT.

V and J are TRBV7-8 and TRBJ1-1; possible D gene TRBD1, 6 bases. The CDR3 length is 14 residues. V shed 3 bases and J shed 4 bases, with 12 bases lying between them. Per the germline V gene, CDR1 is SGHVS and CDR2 is FQNEAQ. This CDR3 reads CASSLQGKSTEAFF. The CDR3, as DNA: TGTGCCAGCAGCTTGCAGGGGAAAAGCACTGAAGCTTTCTTT. Full variable domain (missing parts from reference TRBV7-8 and TRBJ1-1): GAGVSQSPRYKVAKRGQDVALRCDPISGHVSLFWYQQALGQGPEFLTYFQNEAQLDKSGLPSDRFFAERPEGSVSTLKIQRTQQEDSAVYLCASSLQGKSTEAFFGQGTRLTVV.

This sequence joins TRBV10-3 and TRBJ2-7; D might be TRBD2 (6 bases). This CDR3 has 15 amino acids. Trimming took off 11 bases at V and 7 bases at J, with 27 bases between the two ends. Germline V gene sequence: CDR1 ENHRY, CDR2 SYGVKD. The CDR3 protein is CAASEPGLGSGEQYF. The DNA of the CDR3 is TGTGCCGCCAGTGAGCCGGGACTGGGATCTGGAGAGCAGTACTTC.

This clonotype was detected ten times or more. This sequence joins TRBV2 and TRBJ2-5; tentatively, D is TRBD1 or TRBD2 (6 bases each). Germline V CDR1 and CDR2: SNHLY, FYNNEI. This CDR3 has 14 residues. The CDR3 DNA sequence: TGTGCGGGGCTCGGGGGCCGTGACCAAGAGACCCAGTACTTC. It yields the protein CAGLGGRDQETQYF.

This chain joins TRBV24-1 and TRBJ1-4, with 9 nucleotides matching TRBD1. Germline assignment: CDR1 KGHDR and CDR2 SFDVKD. This CDR3 is built from 15 residues. The ends lost 4 bases at V and 5 bases at J; junction bases unmatched: 4. In nucleotides, the CDR3 is TGTGCCACCAGTGAACAGGGGGCCCTGAATGAAAAACTGTTTTTT. Amino acid sequence: CATSEQGALNEKLFF.

About this clonotype itself: A much larger clone lies a single base off, so this may be a read error. This chain joins TRBV7-9 and TRBJ1-5; D remains unclear. CDR1 is SEHNR and CDR2 is FQNEAQ in the germline V gene (reference sequence). CDR3 size: 14 residues. V was shortened by 4 bases and J by 7 bases, with 14 bases between the two germline ends. CDR3 sequence: CASSCDTRGQPQHF. CDR3 DNA sequence: TGTGCCAGCAGCTGCGACACAAGAGGACAGCCCCAGCATTTT.

The CDR3 protein is CASSLDGFSYEQYF. CDR3 nucleotide sequence: TGTGCCAGCAGCTTGGATGGGTTCTCCTACGAGCAGTACTTC. This chain connects TRBV7-9 to TRBJ2-7; the D is unclear. CDR1 is SEHNR and CDR2 is FQNEAQ in the germline V gene (reference sequence). CDR3 length: 14 amino acids. Trimming cost V 3 bases and J 0 bases, with 9 bases left between them.

This clonotype was picked up many times. The CDR3 bases are TGTGCCAGCAGCTACAGGGGCAGCAATCAGCCCCAGCATTTT. Protein: CASSYRGSNQPQHF. J is TRBJ1-5 and V is TRBV2; 7 bases map to TRBD1. Trimming took 6 bases from V and 1 from J; bases not matched to a gene: 3. Germline assignment: CDR1 SNHLY and CDR2 FYNNEI. The CDR3 is 14 residues long.

To note about this clonotype: This may be a read error: a much more frequent sequence differs by one nucleotide. The J gene is TRBJ1-6, the V gene TRBV11-2; a weak D match, TRBD1 (5 bases). Trimming pared 0 bases from V and 9 bases from J, leaving 12 bases between. The CDR3 runs to 15 residues. Germline values: CDR1 SGHAT, CDR2 FQNNGV. CDR3 amino acids: CASSLEQVRSSPLHF. The CDR3 DNA follows: TGTGCCAGCAGCTTAGAACAGGTTCGGAGTTCACCCCTCCACTTT.

There are many counts of this clonotype. V and J are TRBV15 and TRBJ2-3; D not certain. The CDR3 length is 13 residues. CDR1 is LNHNV and CDR2 is YYDKDF in the germline V gene (reference sequence). Trimming removed 1 base from V and 4 bases from J, with 6 bases in between. Here the CDR3 DNA reads TGTGCCACCAGCAGAGTCCTAGCAGATACGCAGTATTTT. Protein product: CATSRVLADTQYF.

At least ten counts were recorded for this clonotype. The chain employs TRBV10-1 and TRBJ1-2, with D hard to call. The CDR3 contains 12 residues. CDR1 WNHNN and CDR2 SYGVQD come from the germline V gene (reference sequence). CDR3 sequence: CTAPVANYGYTF. CDR3 in DNA: TGCACGGCCCCGGTAGCTAACTATGGCTACACCTTC.

This clonotype has only a few counts. This could be a read error, since a much larger clone is one nucleotide away. The rearrangement links TRBV24-1 to TRBJ2-3; no clear D. The CDR3 spans 14 residues. Germline values: CDR1 KGHDR, CDR2 SFDVKD. CDR3 in amino acids: CATGDSSGSDTQYF. Written as DNA, the CDR3 is TGTGCCACCGGTGATTCTTCCGGGTCAGATACGCAGTATTTT.

The chain combines TRBV2 with TRBJ2-5; 12 bases agree with TRBD1. Germline CDR1 reads SNHLY; CDR2 reads FYNNEI. The CDR3 consists of 15 residues. V lost 5 bases, J lost 5 bases, and 6 bases stayed unmatched. CDR3 sequence: CASSRDRGHSETQYF. The CDR3 bases are TGTGCCAGCAGTAGGGACAGGGGGCATAGTGAGACCCAGTACTTC.

This chain connects TRBV15 to TRBJ2-1, with TRBD1 as a possible D gene (5 bases). Germline CDR1 and CDR2: LNHNV and YYDKDF (reference sequence). The CDR3 runs 18 residues. V was clipped by 0 bases and J by 4 bases, with 19 bases between them. The CDR3 DNA reads as TGTGCCACCAGCAGAGATAATTGGGGCCAAGGAAGGTACAATGAGCAGTTCTTC. This encodes CATSRDNWGQGRYNEQFF.

In its sample, this clonotype was seen many times. This chain joins TRBV10-3 and TRBJ2-7; no firm D call. Between the trimmed V and J ends, which lost 11 bases and 0 bases, there was a span of 14 bases. The CDR3 contains 13 residues. Germline V CDR1 and CDR2: ENHRY, SYGVKD. CDR3 sequence: CAAAASFSYEQYF. The DNA for the CDR3 is TGTGCCGCAGCCGCGAGTTTCTCCTACGAGCAGTACTTC.

The gene calls are TRBV9 and TRBJ2-1; D is perhaps TRBD1 (5 bases). In germline, CDR1 is SGDLS, CDR2 YYNGEE. Trimming left V 5 bases short and J 5 bases short, with 17 bases between. CDR3 length: 15 amino acids. The CDR3: CASSASGLLNNEQFF. CDR3 sequence (DNA): TGTGCCAGCAGTGCCTCAGGGCTACTCAACAATGAGCAGTTCTTC.

This chain joins TRBV12-3 or TRBV12-4 and TRBJ2-7; D ambiguous. The length of the CDR3 is 14 residues. V lost 7 bases and J 0 bases, leaving 13 bases between the germline ends. This CDR3 reads CASTPSGYSYEQYF. The DNA of the CDR3 is TGTGCCAGCACCCCCTCAGGTTACTCCTACGAGCAGTACTTC.

This clonotype was seen more than once but under ten times. This chain joins TRBV12-3 or TRBV12-4 and TRBJ1-1; tentative D call: TRBD1 (5 bases). The CDR3 is 14 amino acids. The germline V and J ends were trimmed by 5 bases and 1 base, with 11 bases remaining between them. This chain's CDR3 is CASSGAVENTEAFF. CDR3 bases: TGTGCCAGCAGTGGGGCCGTAGAGAACACTGAAGCTTTCTTT.

This clonotype showed up many times. V and J are TRBV6-1 and TRBJ1-6, with a tentative D call TRBD1 (6 bases). V was shortened by 5 bases and J by 14 bases, with 10 bases between the two germline ends. The CDR3 has 11 residues. Germline V lookup: CDR1 MNHNS, CDR2 SASEGT. Written as DNA, the CDR3 is TGTGCCAGCAGTACTACAGGGTCCCTCCACTTT. This sequence encodes CASSTTGSLHF.

The chain has TRBV6-1 and TRBJ1-1; perhaps TRBD1 as D (6 bases). V was clipped by 7 bases and J by 3 bases, with 12 bases between them. From germline, CDR1 is MNHNS and CDR2 SASEGT. The CDR3 covers 13 residues. Written as DNA, the CDR3 is TGTGCCAGCAACAGGGCGGTTGACACTGAAGCTTTCTTT. Residues: CASNRAVDTEAFF.

This clonotype was seen many times. The chain is built from TRBV20-1 and TRBJ2-3; D may be TRBD2 (6 bases). The CDR3 length is 14 residues. Germline V lookup: CDR1 DFQATT, CDR2 SNEGSKA (reference sequence). Trimming removed 6 bases from V and 1 base from J, with 14 bases in between. CDR3 bases: TGCAGTGCCAAACGGGGGTCTGGCACAGATACGCAGTATTTT. Translated, it gives CSAKRGSGTDTQYF.

V is TRBV6-1 and J is TRBJ2-5; 7 bases are shared with TRBD2. This CDR3 is 16 amino acids long. Germline CDR1 is MNHNS and CDR2 is SASEGT. J lost 5 bases, V lost 0 bases, and 9 bases had no gene match. The CDR3 DNA follows: TGTGCCAGCAGTGAAGCGCTTCTTGGGGGGGTCGAGACCCAGTACTTC. Translation: CASSEALLGGVETQYF.

The table lists this clonotype with many counts. The chain employs TRBV7-3 and TRBJ1-2, with 8 nucleotides matching TRBD1. Germline V CDR1 and CDR2: SGHTA, FQGTGA. Trimming removed 4 bases from V and 5 bases from J; junction bases left unmatched: 12. The CDR3 is 16 residues long. Written as DNA, the CDR3 is TGTGCCAGCAGCTCCACCGGGACAGGTCCGATGTATGGCTACACCTTC. Encoded protein: CASSSTGTGPMYGYTF.

V gene TRBV20-1 combines with J gene TRBJ1-4, with TRBD1 identical over 9 bases. This CDR3 has 14 amino acids. Trimming cost V 2 bases and J 8 bases; bases outside gene matches: 6. Germline V gene sequence: CDR1 DFQATT, CDR2 SNEGSKA (reference sequence). CDR3 sequence: CSARQQGAREKLFF. The CDR3 nucleotides are TGCAGTGCTAGACAACAGGGGGCGCGGGAAAAACTGTTTTTT.